The 30 T cell receptor beta chains in this list originate from one sample, sequenced in a study of T-cell reconstitution after alpha-beta-depleted transplantation in children. Molecular barcoding with unique molecular identifiers was used for the TCRbeta library. TCRdb recomputed calls from the PCR reads with MiXCR, one row per CDR3 protein. This table holds approximately 270,000 distinct CDR3 sequences, 20% to 30% found once. Sequenced here: PBMCs, mostly from graft donor cells, sampled 360 days after TCRalphabeta/CD19-depleted stem cell transplant. Receptors were obtained from a female patient aged 2-9 years who had a stem cell transplant for congenital amegakaryocytic thrombocytopenia, so the T cells may come from the graft donor.

The table lists this clonotype with many counts. This chain uses TRBV5-1 with TRBJ2-7, with 7 bases aligning to TRBD1. The CDR3 is 16 amino acids. Per the germline V gene, CDR1 is SGHRS and CDR2 is YFSETQ. Germline trimming cut 1 base from V and 6 bases from J; bases unmatched to any gene: 13. The CDR3 protein is CASSLLSGGYSGEQYF. Written as DNA, the CDR3 is TGCGCCAGCAGCTTGCTGTCAGGGGGATATTCGGGCGAGCAGTACTTC.

This clonotype was counted a few times. The chain recombines TRBV11-2 with TRBJ1-1, with D tentatively TRBD1 (5 bases). V was pared by 0 bases and J by 0 bases, with 17 bases between. Germline V gene data show CDR1 as SGHAT and CDR2 as FQNNGV. The CDR3 is 18 residues long. The CDR3 loop reads CASSLDGGLGLLNTEAFF. In DNA, the CDR3 is TGTGCCAGCAGCTTAGATGGTGGCTTGGGACTGCTGAACACTGAAGCTTTCTTT.

As to this clonotype: Its ends do not fully match the called genes, so a read error is possible. The chain combines TRBV28 with TRBJ2-3, with D tentatively TRBD1 or TRBD2 (5 bases each). This CDR3 region has 15 residues. Germline-derived CDR1 and CDR2 are MDHEN and SYDVKM. CDR3 amino acids: CSSSPPGTFTDTQYF. CDR3 nucleotide sequence: TGTTCCAGCAGCCCTCCCGGGACCTTCACAGATACGCAGTATTTT.

The rearrangement joins TRBV6-5 to TRBJ2-7; D is perhaps TRBD1 (8 bases). The length of the CDR3 is 17 residues. The V gene's germline CDR1 is MNHEY and CDR2 SVGAGI. V lost 2 bases to trimming and J lost 3 bases, with 20 bases between them. CDR3 sequence (DNA): TGTGCCAGCAGTTACGCGGTAGGGACAGGACTAGACTACGAGCAGTACTTC. As protein: CASSYAVGTGLDYEQYF.

The chain carries TRBV5-1 and TRBJ1-1, with TRBD1 matching over 8 bases. V dropped 4 bases and J dropped 3; count of bases not matched to a gene: 5. The CDR3 covers 14 residues. Germline CDR1 SGHRS, CDR2 YFSETQ. The CDR3 DNA reads as TGCGCCAGCAGCCGAGGACAGGGCTACACTGAAGCTTTCTTT. Translation gives CASSRGQGYTEAFF.

The CDR3 DNA sequence: TGTGCCAGCACGGTACTAGCGGGGGTTGGTGAGCAGTTCTTC. Protein sequence: CASTVLAGVGEQFF. This rearrangement joins TRBV2 to TRBJ2-1, with 11 nucleotides matching TRBD2. CDR3 length: 14 residues. Losses at the gene ends were 7 bases for V and 9 bases for J; bases not matched to a gene: 8. Germline loops: CDR1 SNHLY, CDR2 FYNNEI.

This clonotype was counted at least ten times. The rearrangement joins TRBV12-3 or TRBV12-4 to TRBJ2-5; D is undetermined. Trimming pared 3 bases from V and 4 bases from J, leaving 9 bases between. This CDR3 has 13 residues. The CDR3 DNA reads TGTGCCAGCAGTTTTACCCCCCCAGAGACCCAGTACTTC. It codes for CASSFTPPETQYF.

The V call is TRBV20-1, the J call TRBJ1-1; weak D call: TRBD1 (5 bases). The CDR3 has 13 residues. The V gene lost 5 bases and the J gene lost 2 bases, with 12 bases spanning the gap. Germline CDR1 reads DFQATT; CDR2 reads SNEGSKA (reference sequence). CDR3 sequence: CSALTATNTEAFF. CDR3 DNA: TGCAGTGCTTTGACAGCGACAAACACTGAAGCTTTCTTT.

This chain links TRBV13 with TRBJ1-3; perhaps TRBD1 as D (5 bases). Germline loops: CDR1 PRHDT, CDR2 FYEKMQ (reference sequence). With 4 bases removed from V and 3 bases from J, the gap between germline ends came to 19 bases. CDR3 size: 17 residues. The CDR3 DNA is TGTGCCAGCAGCTCTTACCAGGGCGCCGAAGGTGGAAACACCATATATTTT. Its translation: CASSSYQGAEGGNTIYF.

DNA of the CDR3: TGTGCCACCAGCAGAGCTCCACTAGCGGGGCTCCCCTACGAGCAGTACTTC. Its translation is CATSRAPLAGLPYEQYF. The chain links TRBV15 to TRBJ2-7; 10 bases are shared with TRBD2. Losses at the gene ends were 1 base for V and 2 bases for J; bases not matched to a gene: 8. Germline V lookup: CDR1 LNHNV, CDR2 YYDKDF (reference sequence). The CDR3 covers 17 residues.

This clonotype has only a few counts. V is TRBV28 and J is TRBJ2-1; D is unresolved. Germline values: CDR1 MDHEN, CDR2 SYDVKM. Trimming took off 5 bases at V and 6 bases at J, with 20 bases between the two ends. This CDR3 is built from 16 residues. CDR3 residues: CASSNILFRVFNEQFF. The CDR3 DNA is TGTGCCAGCAGTAATATTCTTTTCCGAGTTTTCAATGAGCAGTTCTTC. Full variable domain (missing parts from reference TRBV28 and TRBJ2-1): DVKVTQSSRYLVKRTGEKVFLECVQDMDHENMFWYRQDPGLGLRLIYFSYDVKMKEKGDIPEGYSVSREKKERFSLILESASTNQTSMYLCASSNILFRVFNEQFFGPGTRLTVL.

The table lists this clonotype with a few counts. The chain links TRBV5-1 to TRBJ2-3; tentatively, D is TRBD2 (5 bases). V was trimmed by 1 base and J by 2 bases, leaving 11 bases between them. CDR3 size: 15 residues. Germline CDR1 reads SGHRS; CDR2 reads YFSETQ. The CDR3 DNA sequence: TGCGCCAGCAGCTTGATTCTAGCCGCCACAGATACGCAGTATTTT. Translated, it gives CASSLILAATDTQYF.

This clonotype was detected ten times or more. CDR3 amino acids: CSVVSRVYNEQFF. CDR3 sequence (DNA): TGCAGCGTTGTATCTAGGGTTTACAATGAGCAGTTCTTC. This chain links TRBV29-1 with TRBJ2-1; D gene ambiguous. The CDR3 is 13 residues long. The V end lost 4 bases, the J end lost 4 bases, and 11 bases lay between the germline ends. Looked up from germline, CDR1 is SQVTM and CDR2 is ANQGSEA.

In its sample, this clonotype was seen many times. The chain carries TRBV20-1 and TRBJ2-1; either TRBD1 or TRBD2 may supply D (6 bases each). Between the trimmed V and J ends, which lost 3 bases and 7 bases, there was a span of 19 bases. CDR1 and CDR2 (germline): DFQATT, SNEGSKA (reference sequence). The CDR3 is 15 residues long. The CDR3 protein is CSASSWGAIGNEQFF. Written as DNA, the CDR3 is TGCAGTGCTAGCTCCTGGGGGGCCATTGGGAATGAGCAGTTCTTC.

This clonotype was recorded a few times. This chain joins TRBV4-2 and TRBJ1-4; TRBD1 matches 10 bases. Germline lookup yields CDR1 LGHNA and CDR2 YNFKEQ. This CDR3 has 16 amino acids. Trimming removed 0 bases from V and 8 bases from J; junction bases left unmatched: 6. The CDR3 spells CASSQDPGTGEEKLFF. In nucleotides, the CDR3 is TGTGCCAGCAGCCAAGACCCCGGGACAGGGGAAGAAAAACTGTTTTTT.

The V gene is TRBV7-2, the J gene TRBJ1-4; D is ambiguous. Trimming shortened V by 2 bases and J by 6 bases, and 10 bases separated the two germline ends. Germline CDR1 and CDR2: SGHTA and FQGNSA. The CDR3 runs to 14 residues. In nucleotides, the CDR3 is TGTGCCAGCAGCTTACCCACCTCGTATGAAAAACTGTTTTTT. Its protein is CASSLPTSYEKLFF.

V usage is TRBV30 and J usage is TRBJ1-1, with D hard to call. V was cut by 1 base and J by 7 bases, with 7 bases left in between. CDR1 and CDR2 from the germline V gene are GTSNPN and SVGIG (reference sequence). The CDR3 covers 11 residues. The CDR3 protein is CAWSESREAFF. The CDR3 nucleotides are TGTGCCTGGAGTGAGAGCCGTGAAGCTTTCTTT.

This clonotype was counted ten times or more. This chain links TRBV4-3 with TRBJ2-1; 7 bases are a match to TRBD2. The V and J ends lost 0 bases and 0 bases, in that order; junction bases with no gene match: 5. The length of the CDR3 is 17 residues. Germline CDR1 reads LGHNA; CDR2 reads YSLEER. The CDR3 spells CASSQDLAESSYNEQFF. As DNA, the CDR3 is TGCGCCAGCAGCCAAGATCTAGCGGAAAGCTCCTACAATGAGCAGTTCTTC.

This clonotype has just a few counts. The CDR3, as DNA: TGTGCCAGCAGCCGGATAAGCGGAGGAGGGTTGGCAGATACGCAGTATTTT. It codes for CASSRISGGGLADTQYF. This chain joins TRBV6-2 or TRBV6-3 and TRBJ2-3; a weak D match, TRBD2 (6 bases). V was clipped by 6 bases and J by 4 bases, with 23 bases between them. The CDR3 loop spans 17 amino acids. Per germline, CDR1 MNHEY and CDR2 SVGEGT.

The chain has TRBV5-1 and TRBJ2-3; TRBD1 might be the D (6 bases). Germline CDR1 and CDR2: SGHRS and YFSETQ. The CDR3 length is 15 residues. Trimming pared 0 bases from V and 5 bases from J, leaving 13 bases between. The CDR3 DNA sequence: TGCGCCAGCAGCTTGGCGTACAGGGTGTTAGATACGCAGTATTTT. This encodes CASSLAYRVLDTQYF.

This clonotype was counted only a few times. The chain couples TRBV20-1 to TRBJ2-7, with 7 nucleotides matching TRBD2. The CDR3 sequence is 12 residues long. V lost 2 bases, J lost 3 bases, and 1 base stayed unmatched. The V gene's germline CDR1 is DFQATT and CDR2 SNEGSKA (reference sequence). The CDR3 nucleotides are TGCAGTGCTAGACGGGAGGTCTACGAGCAGTACTTC. Protein product: CSARREVYEQYF.

This chain connects TRBV18 to TRBJ1-3; D unresolved. The V end was cut by 1 base, the J end by 0 bases, with 7 bases between. The CDR3 is 15 residues long. From germline, CDR1 is KGHSH and CDR2 LQKENI. CDR3 bases: TGTGCCAGCTCACCACGCGAAGGCTCTGGAAACACCATATATTTT. This encodes CASSPREGSGNTIYF.

This clonotype showed up many times. V usage is TRBV12-3 or TRBV12-4 and J usage is TRBJ1-2, with 7 bases that match TRBD1. Unmatched junction bases numbered 6, after V lost 6 bases and J lost 5 bases. The CDR3 extends over 13 amino acids. The CDR3 spells CASRRGTEYGYTF. As DNA, the CDR3 is TGTGCCAGCAGGCGCGGGACAGAGTATGGCTACACCTTC.

The chain recombines TRBV12-3 or TRBV12-4 with TRBJ1-2, with 11 positions matching TRBD1. This CDR3 comprises 16 residues. V lost 1 base and J lost 1; bases outside the gene matches: 2. The CDR3 loop is CASSLGTGGGNYGYTF. In DNA, the CDR3 is TGTGCCAGCAGTTTAGGGACAGGGGGCGGTAACTATGGCTACACCTTC.

This clonotype was detected only a few times. The V gene is TRBV28, the J gene TRBJ2-3; D is unclear. With 2 bases removed from V and 4 bases from J, the gap between germline ends came to 16 bases. CDR1 MDHEN and CDR2 SYDVKM come from the germline V gene. The CDR3 is made up of 16 amino acids. CDR3 protein: CASSLGVPKGPDTQYF. The CDR3 DNA is TGTGCCAGCAGTTTAGGGGTACCAAAGGGCCCAGATACGCAGTATTTT.

The genes are TRBV9 and TRBJ2-1; D remains ambiguous. The length of the CDR3 is 14 residues. Germline V gives CDR1 SGDLS, CDR2 YYNGEE. V was clipped by 1 base and J by 4 bases, with 9 bases between them. Here the CDR3 reads CASSVQDWYNEQFF. In nucleotides, the CDR3 is TGTGCCAGCAGCGTACAAGACTGGTACAATGAGCAGTTCTTC.

This chain joins TRBV7-6 and TRBJ1-2, with 8 nucleotides matching TRBD1. CDR1 SGHVS and CDR2 FNYEAQ come from the germline V gene. J lost 7 bases, V lost 8 bases, and 12 bases had no gene match. The CDR3 extends over 14 amino acids. Here the CDR3 reads CASAMPRGHFGYTF. In nucleotides, the CDR3 is TGTGCCAGCGCAATGCCCAGGGGGCATTTTGGCTACACCTTC.

This clonotype appeared a few times. The chain combines TRBV18 with TRBJ2-3; D is unclear. The germline V and J ends were trimmed by 2 bases and 2 bases, with 8 bases remaining between them. The CDR3 runs to 14 residues. CDR1 is KGHSH and CDR2 is LQKENI in the germline V gene. In DNA form, the CDR3 reads TGTGCCAGCTCACCAGAAGATTTCACAGATACGCAGTATTTT. Amino acid sequence: CASSPEDFTDTQYF.

This clonotype was picked up a small number of times. The chain is built from TRBV12-3 or TRBV12-4 and TRBJ1-3; 8 bases are a match to TRBD1. V shed 7 bases, J shed 3 bases, and the junction held 8 bases outside the gene matches. The CDR3 sequence is 15 residues long. CDR3 loop: CASTVAGTGGNTIYF. Written as DNA, the CDR3 is TGTGCCAGCACCGTAGCTGGGACAGGTGGAAACACCATATATTTT.

This clonotype has more than one count but fewer than ten. The chain links TRBV4-1 to TRBJ2-7, with 12 positions matching TRBD2. The CDR3 runs 17 residues. Trimming removed 1 base from V and 0 bases from J; junction bases left unmatched: 4. Germline V gene sequence: CDR1 MGHRA, CDR2 YSYEKL. Here the CDR3 DNA reads TGCGCCAGCAGCCAAGCTAGCGGGAGGGGGAGCTCCTACGAGCAGTACTTC. As protein: CASSQASGRGSSYEQYF.